This TCR beta chain was sequenced in a study of CD8 T cells in ankylosing spondylitis. The study, taken as a whole, reports: Reported data indicate significant enrichment of disease-linked clones within matched ankylosing spondylitis synovial fluid. Peripheral blood samples showed relatively rare disease-linked clones, and these clones were CD8+.

By quantitative 5'-RACE with molecular barcodes, the TCR beta libraries were made. One entry per CDR3 protein results from TCRdb running MiXCR on the 5' RACE reads. The repertoire includes 300,000 to 400,000 distinct CDR3 sequences, 20% of them detected once, and 13% sits in the top ten. This clonotype was picked up a small number of times. Its target is not known. CDR1 and CDR2 (germline): MNHEY, SVGAGI. The CDR3 spans 14 residues. Trimming took 4 bases from V and 3 from J, leaving 13 bases between them. The source is a male donor with ankylosing spondylitis or in good health (not recorded which). Input material: blood, either unsorted or a sorted T cell fraction (not recorded which). The V gene is TRBV6-5, the J gene TRBJ2-7; D perhaps matches TRBD2 (6 bases). CDR3 sequence (DNA): TGTGCCAGCAGTTCCGGGGCGGACTACTACGAGCAGTACTTC. It codes for CASSSGADYYEQYF.